Listed here are 17 T cell receptor beta chains from one sample, sequenced in a study of T cell repertoires in cytomegalovirus infection. TCRdb re-called the reads through MiXCR, storing one row per CDR3 protein. The sample carries hundreds of thousands of distinct CDR3 sequences, 15% to 20% recorded once. Sequencing was done on a sample of PBMCs. The receptors originated from a human donor in good health (CMV status not recorded). Some clones in this sample may be carry-over from other donors' samples.

In this sample, this clonotype turned up a few times. CDR3 amino acids: CAILDRGSAGYTF. The CDR3 DNA is TGTGCCATCCTAGACAGGGGATCGGCTGGCTACACCTTC. The J gene is TRBJ1-2, the V gene TRBV10-3, with 8 bases fitting TRBD1. With V trimmed by 8 bases and J by 7 bases, 9 bases remained unmatched. The germline gives CDR1 ENHRY, CDR2 SYGVKD. The CDR3 has 13 amino acids.

This clonotype has more than one count but fewer than ten. This chain connects TRBV10-3 to TRBJ2-7, with D perhaps TRBD2 (6 bases). CDR1 is ENHRY, CDR2 SYGVKD, per germline. The CDR3 covers 13 residues. V was shortened by 2 bases and J by 6 bases, with 11 bases between the two germline ends. Here the CDR3 DNA reads TGTGCCATCAGTGAGGAAGGGAGGAGCGAGCAGTACTTC. This encodes CAISEEGRSEQYF.

The table lists this clonotype with a few counts. The chain uses TRBV7-2 and TRBJ2-1, with 8 bases matching TRBD2. This CDR3 contains 15 residues. Germline V gene lookup returns CDR1 SGHTA and CDR2 FQGNSA. The J segment lost 8 bases and the V segment lost 5 bases, leaving 11 bases of the junction unmatched. CDR3 coding DNA: TGTGCCAGCAGCCCCCTCCGGGGGGGCTCCGATGAGCAGTTCTTC. Protein product: CASSPLRGGSDEQFF.

The genes are TRBV3-1 and TRBJ2-5; D perhaps matches TRBD2 (6 bases). Germline CDR1 and CDR2: LGHDT and YNNKEL (reference sequence). There are 15 residues in the CDR3. The germline V and J ends were trimmed by 7 bases and 3 bases, with 18 bases remaining between them. The CDR3: CASTGGRNLEETQYF. The CDR3 DNA is TGTGCCAGCACCGGGGGTAGAAACCTCGAAGAGACCCAGTACTTC.

This clonotype was observed a handful of times. The chain uses TRBV6-5 and TRBJ2-7; D is possibly TRBD1 (5 bases). The CDR3 contains 15 residues. With 5 bases removed from V and 5 bases from J, the gap between germline ends came to 19 bases. CDR1 MNHEY and CDR2 SVGAGI come from the germline V gene. CDR3 amino acids: CASSHLISTGDEQYF. Here the CDR3 DNA reads TGTGCCAGCAGTCATCTCATATCAACAGGCGACGAGCAGTACTTC.

The chain links TRBV15 to TRBJ1-2; 8 nucleotides line up with TRBD1. Germline loops: CDR1 LNHNV, CDR2 YYDKDF (reference sequence). The CDR3 contains 14 residues. After removal of 2 bases from V and 6 bases from J, the junction contained 5 bases not matched to a gene. The CDR3 bases are TGTGCCACCAGCAGACCGACAGGGGTCGATGGCTACACCTTC. Translating gives CATSRPTGVDGYTF.

The J gene is TRBJ1-4, the V gene TRBV6-5, with D maybe TRBD1 (5 bases). The V and J ends lost 0 bases and 6 bases respectively, with 11 bases between them. Germline CDR1 reads MNHEY; CDR2 reads SVGAGI. The CDR3 contains 15 residues. This CDR3 reads CASSYSGTADEKLFF. CDR3 nucleotide sequence: TGTGCCAGCAGTTACTCTGGGACGGCGGATGAAAAACTGTTTTTT.

The chain combines TRBV10-3 with TRBJ1-3; D may be TRBD1 (5 bases). CDR1 is ENHRY and CDR2 is SYGVKD in the germline V gene. V dropped 2 bases and J dropped 3 bases, with 14 bases sitting between them. The CDR3 contains 16 residues. CDR3 amino acids: CAISERSGQDGNTIYF. CDR3 DNA sequence: TGTGCCATCAGTGAGAGGTCGGGGCAGGATGGAAACACCATATATTTT.

This clonotype was recorded at least ten times. The J gene is TRBJ2-5, the V gene TRBV12-3 or TRBV12-4; a possible D gene is TRBD2 (6 bases). Trimming removed 5 bases at V and 1 base at J, with 14 bases between. CDR3 size: 15 residues. Written as DNA, the CDR3 is TGTGCCAGCAGTGGCGGGACTGGGAGCCAAGAGACCCAGTACTTC. Amino acids: CASSGGTGSQETQYF.

This clonotype has at least ten counts. The chain couples TRBV20-1 to TRBJ2-7; D is unclear. There are 16 residues in the CDR3. Germline lookup yields CDR1 DFQATT and CDR2 SNEGSKA (reference sequence). Trimming pared 1 base from V and 2 bases from J, leaving 18 bases between. CDR3 residues: CSARAPVGRLPYEQYF. CDR3 in DNA: TGCAGTGCTAGAGCGCCCGTAGGACGCCTACCCTACGAGCAGTACTTC.

This chain links TRBV7-2 with TRBJ2-2; D might be TRBD2 (5 bases). The CDR3 contains 15 residues. Between the trimmed V and J ends, which lost 5 bases and 7 bases, there was a span of 17 bases. The germline V gene encodes CDR1 SGHTA and CDR2 FQGNSA. The CDR3 bases are TGTGCCAGCAGCCGCGACTACTTATCTAACGGGGAGCTGTTTTTT. Residues: CASSRDYLSNGELFF. Drawing the rest from reference TRBV7-2 and TRBJ2-2, the complete variable domain is GAGVSQSPSNKVTEKGKDVELRCDPISGHTALYWYRQSLGQGLEFLIYFQGNSAPDKSGLPSDRFSAERTGGSVSTLTIQRTQQEDSAVYLCASSRDYLSNGELFFGEGSRLTVL.

In its sample, this clonotype was seen a few times. The chain links TRBV12-3 or TRBV12-4 to TRBJ2-3; 7 positions match TRBD2. The trim removed 10 bases at V and 0 bases at J, leaving 7 bases unmatched. The CDR3 has 14 amino acids. For the CDR3, the DNA is TGTGCCACAAAGAGCGGGGTTAGCACAGATACGCAGTATTTT. It encodes CATKSGVSTDTQYF.

In its sample, this clonotype was seen a few times. V is TRBV20-1 and J is TRBJ1-3; no firm D call. Germline V gene data show CDR1 as DFQATT and CDR2 as SNEGSKA (reference sequence). V dropped 7 bases and J dropped 0 bases, with 16 bases sitting between them. CDR3 size: 15 residues. CDR3 nucleotides: TGCAGTGGGCGGGATGGCTTTAGCTCTGGAAACACCATATATTTT. Amino acid sequence: CSGRDGFSSGNTIYF.

There are many counts of this clonotype. Here the CDR3 reads CASSAAASGGPDSYEQYF. DNA for the CDR3: TGTGCCAGCAGCGCTGCGGCTAGCGGGGGCCCGGATTCCTACGAGCAGTACTTC. The rearrangement uses TRBV7-2 and TRBJ2-7; 10 positions agree with TRBD2. Unmatched junction bases numbered 14, after V lost 5 bases and J lost 1 base. The CDR3 is 18 amino acids. Germline V gives CDR1 SGHTA, CDR2 FQGNSA.

This clonotype was observed a handful of times. The V call is TRBV28, the J call TRBJ1-5, with a possible D match to TRBD1 (5 bases). The V gene's germline CDR1 is MDHEN and CDR2 SYDVKM. Trimming took off 4 bases at V and 2 bases at J, with 27 bases between the two ends. CDR3 size: 20 residues. DNA of the CDR3: TGTGCCAGCAGTTCTTCTAGTCTGGGGACGTCTTTATTAGGCAATCAGCCCCAGCATTTT. Its protein product is CASSSSSLGTSLLGNQPQHF.

The V call is TRBV3-1, the J call TRBJ2-3; D gene ambiguous. The CDR3 is 13 amino acids. Germline V lookup: CDR1 LGHDT, CDR2 YNNKEL (reference sequence). V gave up 4 bases and J gave up 2 bases, with 7 bases separating them. The CDR3 sequence: CASSPSDTDTQYF. DNA for the CDR3: TGTGCCAGCAGCCCCTCGGACACAGATACGCAGTATTTT.

The chain links TRBV5-4 to TRBJ2-5, with 9 positions matching TRBD1. V was pared by 4 bases and J by 3 bases, with 7 bases of the junction left unmatched. This CDR3 is built from 15 residues. Germline CDR1 reads SGHNT; CDR2 reads YYREEE (reference sequence). CDR3 amino acids: CASSPLQGAEETQYF. The CDR3 region has the DNA TGTGCCAGCAGCCCGCTACAGGGGGCGGAAGAGACCCAGTACTTC.